These 14 T cell receptor beta chains were all obtained from the same sample, sequenced in a study of response to subunit inactivated influenza vaccine. TCRdb reanalysed the RT-PCR reads using MiXCR and keeps one entry per CDR3 protein. The data show about 190,000 distinct CDR3 sequences, roughly 14% seen once. The source material was CD8+ T cells sorted from PBMCs, sampled approximately 5 days after vaccination. The receptors were gathered from a middle-aged man who received an inactivated influenza vaccine.

This clonotype was detected only a few times. The chain combines TRBV30 with TRBJ1-1; D is unclear. V was trimmed by 0 bases and J by 1 base, leaving 9 bases between them. There are 14 residues in the CDR3. CDR1 GTSNPN and CDR2 SVGIG come from the germline V gene (reference sequence). CDR3: CAWSVLATNTEAFF. The CDR3 nucleotides are TGTGCCTGGAGTGTATTGGCTACGAACACTGAAGCTTTCTTT.

The chain links TRBV2 to TRBJ2-7, with 7 bases matching TRBD1. Germline-derived CDR1 and CDR2 are SNHLY and FYNNEI. Unmatched junction bases numbered 4, after V lost 1 base and J lost 4 bases. This CDR3 region has 14 residues. The CDR3 is CASSEGNRGYEQYF. CDR3 DNA: TGTGCCAGCAGTGAAGGGAACAGGGGTTACGAGCAGTACTTC. Full variable domain (rest looked up from reference TRBV2 and TRBJ2-7): EPEVTQTPSHQVTQMGQEVILRCVPISNHLYFYWYRQILGQKVEFLVSFYNNEISEKSEIFDDQFSVERPDGSNFTLKIRSTKLEDSAMYFCASSEGNRGYEQYFGPGTRLTVT.

V gene TRBV4-2 combines with J gene TRBJ1-5; D gene ambiguous. CDR3 length: 15 residues. Trimming removed 0 bases at V and 0 bases at J, with 6 bases between. Germline CDR1 is LGHNA and CDR2 is YNFKEQ. The CDR3 protein is CASSQEWASNQPQHF. As DNA, the CDR3 is TGTGCCAGCAGCCAAGAGTGGGCTAGCAATCAGCCCCAGCATTTT.

There are a few counts of this clonotype. J is TRBJ1-1 and V is TRBV29-1, with 7 positions matching TRBD1. The V and J ends lost 4 bases and 1 base, in that order; junction bases with no gene match: 12. This CDR3 is 16 amino acids long. CDR1 is SQVTM and CDR2 is ANQGSEA in the germline V gene. The CDR3 DNA reads TGCAGCGTTGGCCCAGGGGGAAGTTTCAGGAACACTGAAGCTTTCTTT. This codes for CSVGPGGSFRNTEAFF.

The sample holds a few counts of this clonotype. This rearrangement joins TRBV20-1 to TRBJ1-3; no reliable D call. Germline V gives CDR1 DFQATT, CDR2 SNEGSKA (reference sequence). The length of the CDR3 is 14 residues. Deletions cut 1 base from V and 0 bases from J, with 7 bases between. CDR3 region: CSARGAFSGNTIYF. In DNA form, the CDR3 reads TGCAGTGCTAGAGGGGCCTTCTCTGGAAACACCATATATTTT.

The CDR3 loop reads CASSRLRTAYNEQFF. CDR3 nucleotides: TGTGCCAGCAGTCGACTTCGGACAGCCTACAATGAGCAGTTCTTC. The chain links TRBV14 to TRBJ2-1, with D possibly being TRBD1 (6 bases). Germline V gene sequence: CDR1 SGHDN, CDR2 FVKESK. V was pared by 6 bases and J by 2 bases, with 14 bases between. The CDR3 extends over 15 amino acids.

The chain employs TRBV19 and TRBJ2-1; D remains unclear. The CDR3 has 14 amino acids. V was trimmed by 9 bases and J by 6 bases, leaving 18 bases between them. CDR1 and CDR2 (germline): LNHDA, SQIVND (reference sequence). The CDR3 DNA reads TGTGCCAGCATCGGACCCACCTATGGCAATGAGCAGTTCTTC. This translates into CASIGPTYGNEQFF.

The CDR3 here is CASSRSTGQGAREKLFF. The CDR3 nucleotides read TGTGCCAGCAGCCGCTCTACAGGACAGGGGGCGCGGGAAAAACTGTTTTTT. The chain recombines TRBV4-2 with TRBJ1-4, with 11 bases lining up with TRBD1. Germline CDR1 is LGHNA and CDR2 is YNFKEQ. The V gene end was trimmed by 4 bases and the J gene end by 8 bases; junction bases not matched to a gene: 12. This CDR3 has 17 amino acids.

Many counts were recorded for this clonotype. The rearrangement joins TRBV5-1 to TRBJ1-1; D call uncertain. The CDR3 contains 14 residues. V was trimmed by 1 base and J by 2 bases, leaving 9 bases between them. Germline loops: CDR1 SGHRS, CDR2 YFSETQ. CDR3 nucleotide sequence: TGCGCCAGCAGCTTGTACGGGAGAAACACTGAAGCTTTCTTT. Amino acids: CASSLYGRNTEAFF.

This clonotype was detected a few times. This chain uses TRBV19 with TRBJ2-7, with 8 bases lining up with TRBD2. Germline V gene sequence: CDR1 LNHDA, CDR2 SQIVND (reference sequence). The J segment lost 6 bases and the V segment lost 3 bases, leaving 7 bases of the junction unmatched. The CDR3 extends over 14 amino acids. The CDR3 DNA reads TGTGCCAGTAGTATGCTAGCGGGTGGAGTCGAGCAGTACTTC. It codes for CASSMLAGGVEQYF.

This clonotype was detected only a few times. V is TRBV2 and J is TRBJ2-3; D gene unclear. Germline lookup yields CDR1 SNHLY and CDR2 FYNNEI. Trimming shortened V by 3 bases and J by 0 bases, and 10 bases separated the two germline ends. The CDR3 extends over 15 amino acids. This chain's CDR3 is CASSESAFSTDTQYF. In DNA, the CDR3 is TGTGCCAGCAGTGAGTCAGCCTTCAGCACAGATACGCAGTATTTT.

This clonotype appeared a few times. The gene calls are TRBV7-9 and TRBJ1-1; D remains unclear. The V end was cut by 4 bases, the J end by 0 bases, with 15 bases between. The CDR3 extends over 16 amino acids. Looked up from germline, CDR1 is SEHNR and CDR2 is FQNEAQ (reference sequence). CDR3 in amino acids: CASSSGRKFLNTEAFF. DNA of the CDR3: TGTGCCAGCAGCTCGGGAAGGAAATTCCTGAACACTGAAGCTTTCTTT.

This clonotype was observed a handful of times. This rearrangement joins TRBV4-3 to TRBJ2-7, with D perhaps assigned TRBD1 or TRBD2 (6 bases each). Trimming cost V 4 bases and J 3 bases, with 13 bases left between them. The CDR3 is made up of 14 amino acids. Germline CDR1 LGHNA, CDR2 YSLEER. The CDR3 sequence is CASSPAQGLYEQYF. DNA of the CDR3: TGCGCCAGCAGCCCAGCACAGGGACTCTACGAGCAGTACTTC.

This clonotype turned up a few times. The chain joins TRBV9 to TRBJ2-1; 8 nucleotides line up with TRBD1. The V segment lost 3 bases and the J segment 2 bases; nucleotides outside the gene matches: 4. Germline V gene lookup returns CDR1 SGDLS and CDR2 YYNGEE. This CDR3 is built from 15 residues. The CDR3 DNA is TGTGCCAGCAGCGGGACAGGGTCAGCCTACAATGAGCAGTTCTTC. It translates to CASSGTGSAYNEQFF.